The 17 T cell receptor beta chains below were found in one sample sequenced in a study of identical twins. Each CDR3 protein is one row after TCRdb ran MiXCR on the 5' RACE reads. The table has some 600,000 distinct CDR3 sequences, roughly 7.2% seen once; the top ten hold around 1.6%. The data were also submitted as part of a second study, on yellow fever vaccine responses in identical twins.

Sequencing used PBMCs. The receptors originated from a woman in her late teens or twenties in good health.

The chain has TRBV6-7 and TRBJ1-1; no clear D gene. TRBV6-7 is classed as an ORF, of uncertain function. The CDR3 extends over 13 amino acids. V was pared by 6 bases and J by 0 bases, with 8 bases between. Here the CDR3 reads CASRGILNTEAFF. The DNA of the CDR3 is TGTGCCAGCAGGGGTATACTGAACACTGAAGCTTTCTTT.

This clonotype has only a few counts. V gene TRBV24-1 combines with J gene TRBJ2-6; 7 bases map to TRBD1. CDR1 KGHDR and CDR2 SFDVKD come from the germline V gene. The CDR3 spans 18 residues. After removal of 3 bases from V and 0 bases from J, the junction contained 7 bases not matched to a gene. The CDR3 here is CATSDPGQSVSGANVLTF. The CDR3 region has the DNA TGTGCCACCAGTGATCCGGGACAGTCCGTCTCTGGGGCCAACGTCCTGACTTTC.

This clonotype came up a few times. The chain carries TRBV12-3 or TRBV12-4 and TRBJ1-6, with 7 bases identical to TRBD1. The CDR3 runs 14 residues. V was clipped by 10 bases and J by 0 bases; unmatched bases: 3. The CDR3 sequence: CATSGGSYNSPLHF. The CDR3 DNA follows: TGTGCCACCTCAGGGGGCTCCTATAATTCACCCCTCCACTTT.

This clonotype has ten or more counts. The rearrangement uses TRBV12-3 or TRBV12-4 and TRBJ2-1; perhaps TRBD1 as D (5 bases). The CDR3 has 15 residues. V was cut by 4 bases and J by 8 bases, with 18 bases left in between. CDR3 protein: CASSSGSMGLYEQFF. CDR3 DNA: TGTGCCAGCAGTTCCGGAAGCATGGGGCTGTATGAGCAGTTCTTC.

This clonotype was seen repeatedly, ten times or more. V usage is TRBV3-1 and J usage is TRBJ2-1; 8 bases line up with TRBD2. This CDR3 is 20 amino acids long. The junction had 23 bases not matched to a gene; V was cut back by 7 bases and J by 3 bases. Germline loops: CDR1 LGHDT, CDR2 YNNKEL (reference sequence). Written as DNA, the CDR3 is TGTGCCAGCAACCCGAAGCGGGGGAGGGGCGACTACTACTACTACAATGAGCAGTTCTTC. It codes for CASNPKRGRGDYYYYNEQFF.

The chain is built from TRBV11-2 and TRBJ2-1, with D perhaps matching TRBD2 (5 bases). CDR3 length: 16 residues. Germline loops: CDR1 SGHAT, CDR2 FQNNGV. V was pared by 2 bases and J by 3 bases, with 14 bases between. The CDR3: CASSLTTGKIYNEQFF. CDR3 in DNA: TGTGCCAGCAGCTTAACCACCGGGAAGATCTACAATGAGCAGTTCTTC. Complete variable domain (other parts from reference TRBV11-2 and TRBJ2-1): EAGVAQSPRYKIIEKRQSVAFWCNPISGHATLYWYQQILGQGPKLLIQFQNNGVVDDSQLPKDRFSAERLKGVDSTLKIQPAKLEDSAVYLCASSLTTGKIYNEQFFGPGTRLTVL.

In this sample, this clonotype turned up a few times. The V and J genes are TRBV12-3 or TRBV12-4 and TRBJ2-1; D might be TRBD2 (6 bases). The CDR3 runs to 15 residues. The V end was cut by 3 bases, the J end by 2 bases, with 11 bases between. In DNA, the CDR3 is TGTGCCAGCAGTTTGCGTAGCGGACCCTACAATGAGCAGTTCTTC. Its translation: CASSLRSGPYNEQFF.

This clonotype has just a few counts. The CDR3 DNA follows: TGTGCCAGCAGTCATCTTCACAATGGGGATCAGCCCCAGCATTTT. Amino acids: CASSHLHNGDQPQHF. The chain recombines TRBV21-1 with TRBJ1-5. TRBV21-1 has pseudogene status. The CDR3 has 15 amino acids.

This clonotype came up a few times. The chain recombines TRBV7-9 with TRBJ2-1; D is perhaps TRBD1 (6 bases). From germline, CDR1 is SEHNR and CDR2 FQNEAQ (reference sequence). Trimming cost V 5 bases and J 1 base, with 15 bases left between them. The CDR3 consists of 16 residues. The CDR3 bases are TGTGCCAGCAGCGACAGCAGGGGTCCTTCCTACAATGAGCAGTTCTTC. It codes for CASSDSRGPSYNEQFF.

This chain joins TRBV7-8 and TRBJ2-1, with 9 bases lining up with TRBD2. The CDR3 contains 15 residues. Germline CDR1 reads SGHVS; CDR2 reads FQNEAQ. The CDR3 nucleotides read TGTGGATCGGGGCGGGAGGGCCTCCAGCAGGATGAGCAGTTCTTC. Translating it yields CGSGREGLQQDEQFF.

This clonotype was counted ten times or more. This chain uses TRBV12-3 or TRBV12-4 with TRBJ2-1; D is perhaps TRBD2 (6 bases). The V and J ends lost 6 bases and 6 bases respectively, with 21 bases between them. The CDR3 is 16 residues long. The CDR3 DNA sequence: TGTGCCAGCAGCTCCGGGGTGGGGGGTTTCCCCAATGAGCAGTTCTTC. The encoded protein is CASSSGVGGFPNEQFF.

The V gene is TRBV4-2, the J gene TRBJ1-6; D is perhaps TRBD1 (5 bases). This CDR3 is 15 amino acids long. Looked up from germline, CDR1 is LGHNA and CDR2 is YNFKEQ. V was clipped by 0 bases and J by 7 bases, with 10 bases between them. CDR3 sequence reads: CASSQDQGGNSPLHF. The DNA for the CDR3 is TGTGCCAGCAGCCAAGATCAGGGTGGGAATTCACCCCTCCACTTT.

This clonotype came up a few times. This chain connects TRBV3-1 to TRBJ1-1; a possible D gene is TRBD1 (6 bases). Trimming removed 0 bases from V and 4 bases from J, with 12 bases in between. The length of the CDR3 is 15 residues. CDR1 and CDR2 (germline): LGHDT, YNNKEL (reference sequence). Here the CDR3 DNA reads TGTGCCAGCAGCCAAGATCCAGGGGTCGGCACTGAAGCTTTCTTT. Protein: CASSQDPGVGTEAFF.

This clonotype was seen repeatedly, ten times or more. The chain carries TRBV5-1 and TRBJ2-1; either TRBD1 or TRBD2 may supply D (6 bases each). Germline CDR1 and CDR2: SGHRS and YFSETQ. Trimming stripped 7 bases from V and 7 bases from J, with 21 bases between. The CDR3 loop spans 15 amino acids. For the CDR3, the DNA is TGCGCCAGCGCCCGGATGGGGGGCGAGCAGAATGAGCAGTTCTTC. Protein: CASARMGGEQNEQFF.

V and J are TRBV9 and TRBJ2-1; the match to TRBD2 covers 7 bases. V lost 4 bases, J lost 6 bases, and 10 bases stayed unmatched. Germline loops: CDR1 SGDLS, CDR2 YYNGEE. The CDR3 extends over 15 amino acids. The CDR3 loop reads CASSPPTSIFNEQFF. The CDR3 DNA reads TGTGCCAGCAGCCCCCCGACTAGCATTTTCAATGAGCAGTTCTTC.

A few counts support this clonotype. The genes are TRBV29-1 and TRBJ2-1, with D possibly being TRBD2 (6 bases). Germline V gene data show CDR1 as SQVTM and CDR2 as ANQGSEA. This CDR3 has 12 amino acids. V shed 6 bases and J shed 7 bases, with 13 bases lying between them. CDR3 coding DNA: TGCAGCGTCGGGGAGGTGGGGAATGAGCAGTTCTTC. Translation: CSVGEVGNEQFF.

This clonotype was observed at least ten times. The gene calls are TRBV29-1 and TRBJ1-4; D remains unclear. The CDR3 is 13 amino acids. Germline assignment: CDR1 SQVTM and CDR2 ANQGSEA. V lost 7 bases, J lost 0 bases, and 9 bases lay in between. In nucleotides, the CDR3 is TGCAGCGGTAGAGAGGCAACTAATGAAAAACTGTTTTTT. Translating gives CSGREATNEKLFF.